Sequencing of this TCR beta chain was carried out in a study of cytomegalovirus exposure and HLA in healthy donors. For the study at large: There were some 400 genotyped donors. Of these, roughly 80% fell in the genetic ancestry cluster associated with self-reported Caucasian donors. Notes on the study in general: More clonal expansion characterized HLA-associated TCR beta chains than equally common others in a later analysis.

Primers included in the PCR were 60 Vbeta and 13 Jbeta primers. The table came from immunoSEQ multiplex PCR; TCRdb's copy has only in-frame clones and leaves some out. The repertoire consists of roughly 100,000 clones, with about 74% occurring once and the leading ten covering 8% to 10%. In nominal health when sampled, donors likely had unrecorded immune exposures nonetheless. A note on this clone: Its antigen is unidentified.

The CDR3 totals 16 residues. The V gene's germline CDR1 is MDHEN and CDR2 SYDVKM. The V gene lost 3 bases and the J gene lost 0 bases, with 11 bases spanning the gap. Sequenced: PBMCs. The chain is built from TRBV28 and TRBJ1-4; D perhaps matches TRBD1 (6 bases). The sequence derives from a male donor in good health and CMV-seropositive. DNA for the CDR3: TGTGCCAGCAGTTTGGACAGTTCTGCAACTAATGAAAAACTGTTTTTT. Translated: CASSLDSSATNEKLFF. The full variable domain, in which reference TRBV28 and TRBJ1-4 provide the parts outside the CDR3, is DVKVTQSSRYLVKRTGEKVFLECVQDMDHENMFWYRQDPGLGLRLIYFSYDVKMKEKGDIPEGYSVSREKKERFSLILESASTNQTSMYLCASSLDSSATNEKLFFGSGTQLSVL.